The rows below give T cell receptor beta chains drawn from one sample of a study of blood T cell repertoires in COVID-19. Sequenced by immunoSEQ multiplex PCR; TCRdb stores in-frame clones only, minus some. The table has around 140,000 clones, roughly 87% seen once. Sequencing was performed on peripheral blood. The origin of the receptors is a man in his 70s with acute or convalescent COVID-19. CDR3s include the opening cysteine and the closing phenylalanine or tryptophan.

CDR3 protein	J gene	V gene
CASSLASVTQYF	TRBJ2-5	TRBV7-6
CASSQAGREKLFF	TRBJ1-4	TRBV3-1/TRBV3-2
CASSDRSSGNTIYF	TRBJ1-3	TRBV6-2/TRBV6-3
CASSKQQGAGTEAFF	TRBJ1-1	TRBV13
CASSSRGNANTGELFF	TRBJ2-2	TRBV7-9
CASSLALMSGELFF	TRBJ2-2	TRBV7-2
CASETSGIYNEQFF	TRBJ2-1	TRBV30
CSASGTAINYGYTF	TRBJ1-2	TRBV29-1
CASSDVENTEAFF	TRBJ1-1	TRBV6-1
CATTGGGGNQPQHF	TRBJ1-5	TRBV19
CASSPTGAGYGYTF	TRBJ1-2	TRBV13
CSVGRENQPQHF	TRBJ1-5	TRBV29-1
CASSLAGGGVGANVLTF	TRBJ2-6	TRBV7-2
CASSDEAGVAEQYF	TRBJ2-7	TRBV10-1
CASSLTIGTGVSPLHF	TRBJ1-6	TRBV19
CASSSGLAGTYNEQFF	TRBJ2-1	TRBV3-1/TRBV3-2
CASSLQGAPTNEKLFF	TRBJ1-4	TRBV5-1
CASSVGGGENLNTQYF	TRBJ2-3	TRBV9
CAWSRDRGNSLDSPLHF	TRBJ1-6	TRBV30
CAIGTAGANVLTF	TRBJ2-6	TRBV10-3
CASSPPAGRTEAFF	TRBJ1-1	TRBV18
CASSVGSGASTDTQYF	TRBJ2-3	TRBV10-1
CSGTEGEKLFF	TRBJ1-4	TRBV29-1
CASSSTYSTDTQYF	TRBJ2-3	TRBV6-2/TRBV6-3
CASSSPGQGQGYTF	TRBJ1-2	TRBV11-2
CASSLPGTGISYEQYF	TRBJ2-7	TRBV5-4
CASSLKGQGSTEAFF	TRBJ1-1	TRBV28
CATSRDVRAEAFF	TRBJ1-1	TRBV15
CASSLDGSSGNTIYF	TRBJ1-3	TRBV5-1
CASSETGGSGYGYTF	TRBJ1-2	TRBV6-1
CAEKGRNQPQHF	TRBJ1-5	TRBV19
CASSIQGTEQFF	TRBJ2-1	TRBV28
CASSSQGQGKTEAFF	TRBJ1-1	TRBV27
CTSSQAFHRRWEGGINEQFF	TRBJ2-1	TRBV1
CASSRAGLDTQYF	TRBJ2-3	TRBV27
CASSPRTGGGEKLFF	TRBJ1-4	TRBV5-4
CASSRDRGETQYF	TRBJ2-5	TRBV7-6
CASSRLSGETDTQYF	TRBJ2-3	TRBV5-4
CASSLAMGGGYNEQFF	TRBJ2-1	TRBV5-1
CASSRNRGQGTISYEQYF	TRBJ2-7	TRBV5-4
CSVGDTPYYGYTF	TRBJ1-2	TRBV29-1
CASSATTGGETQYF	TRBJ2-5	TRBV3-1/TRBV3-2
CASSLAMGQGGTDTQYF	TRBJ2-3	TRBV5-4
CASRPHGQGHYGYTF	TRBJ1-2	TRBV6-5
CASSLGTDPNSPLHF	TRBJ1-6	TRBV27
CASSSQGMQLSGYTF	TRBJ1-2	TRBV5-6
CASSHYLSGQGGTYEQYF	TRBJ2-7	TRBV4-2
CASSEGQGSGGNTIYF	TRBJ1-3	TRBV25-1
CASRQGENQPQHF	TRBJ1-5	TRBV2
CASSGPYEQYF	TRBJ2-7	TRBV11-2
CASSFPRGNEAFF	TRBJ1-1	TRBV28
CASSATQGSRIGEQFF	TRBJ2-1	TRBV5-1
CASSQGGQGVGEAFF	TRBJ1-1	TRBV4-2
CASDMKGMPYQPQHF	TRBJ1-5	TRBV19